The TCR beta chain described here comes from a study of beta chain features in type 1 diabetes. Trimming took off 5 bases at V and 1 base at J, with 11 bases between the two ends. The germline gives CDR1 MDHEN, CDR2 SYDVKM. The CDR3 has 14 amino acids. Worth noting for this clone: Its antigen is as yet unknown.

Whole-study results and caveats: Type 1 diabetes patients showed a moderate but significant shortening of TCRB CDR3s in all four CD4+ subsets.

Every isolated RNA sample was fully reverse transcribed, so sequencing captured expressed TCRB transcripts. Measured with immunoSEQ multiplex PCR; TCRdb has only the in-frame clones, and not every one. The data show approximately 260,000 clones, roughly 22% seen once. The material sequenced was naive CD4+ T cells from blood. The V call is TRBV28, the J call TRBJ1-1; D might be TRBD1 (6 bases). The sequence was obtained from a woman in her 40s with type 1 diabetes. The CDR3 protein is CASSPGTPNTEAFF. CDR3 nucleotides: TGTGCCAGCAGTCCCGGGACACCGAACACTGAAGCTTTCTTT.